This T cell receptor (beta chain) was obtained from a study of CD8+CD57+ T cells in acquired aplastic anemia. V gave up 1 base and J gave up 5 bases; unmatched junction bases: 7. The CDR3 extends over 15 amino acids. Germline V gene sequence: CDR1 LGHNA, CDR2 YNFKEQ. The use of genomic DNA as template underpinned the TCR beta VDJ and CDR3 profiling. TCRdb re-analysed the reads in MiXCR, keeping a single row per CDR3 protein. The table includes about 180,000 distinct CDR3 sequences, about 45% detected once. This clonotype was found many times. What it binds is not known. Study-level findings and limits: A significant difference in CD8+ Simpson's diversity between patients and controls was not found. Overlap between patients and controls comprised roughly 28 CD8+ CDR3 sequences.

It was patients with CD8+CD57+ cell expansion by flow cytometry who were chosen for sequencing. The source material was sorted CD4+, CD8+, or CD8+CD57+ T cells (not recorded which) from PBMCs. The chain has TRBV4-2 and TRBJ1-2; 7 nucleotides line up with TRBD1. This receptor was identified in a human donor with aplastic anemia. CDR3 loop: CASSQANSGQYGYTF. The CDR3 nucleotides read TGTGCCAGCAGCCAAGCGAACTCGGGACAGTATGGCTACACCTTC.